The rows below give T cell receptor beta chains drawn from one sample of a study of blood T cells in healthy people across ages. Using its own MiXCR run on the 5' RACE reads, TCRdb lists one record per CDR3 protein. Altogether roughly 700,000 distinct CDR3 sequences are present, 45% to 50% being singletons, with the ten largest covering about 32%. Sequencing was done on a sample of blood. These receptor sequences come from an older woman in good health. Each CDR3 is given with its conserved first and last residue. The D gene is left open where the match is weak. Clone size is stated in some rows and not others, as once, few, many or a class when expanded.

TRBJ2-7 | NA | TRBD2 | TRBV4-3 | TGCGCCAGCAGCCAAGATGGTAGCGGGAGATTATACGAGCAGTACTTC | CASSQDGSGRLYEQYF
TRBJ2-3 | NA | NA | TRBV7-9 | TGTGCCAGCAGCCGAAGGTACACTTCCACAGATACGCAGTATTTT | CASSRRYTSTDTQYF
TRBJ2-3 | few | TRBD1 | TRBV4-3 | TGCGCCAGCAGCCGGGGACAGGGGGTTGCAGATACGCAGTATTTT | CASSRGQGVADTQYF
TRBJ2-1 | NA | NA | TRBV5-1 | TGCGCCAGCAGCTCCGGTCGCCATGAGCAGTTCTTC | CASSSGRHEQFF
TRBJ1-2 | few | NA | TRBV19 | TGTGCCAGTATGGAGCTTGGGCTGACGACCGGCGGCTACACCTTC | CASMELGLTTGGYTF
TRBJ2-7 | NA | TRBD1 | TRBV6-1 | TGTGCCAGCAAAGGGACAGCCCTCTCCTACGAGCAGTACTTC | CASKGTALSYEQYF
TRBJ2-7 | NA | TRBD2 | TRBV15 | TGTGCCACCAGCAGACTAGCGGGAGGGCCTTACGAGCAGTACTTC | CATSRLAGGPYEQYF
TRBJ2-3 | few | TRBD2 | TRBV4-1 | TGCGCCAGCAGCCAACTCCCTGGGGTTCTAGCGGGACCCTCGAGGGAAGATACGCAGTATTTT | CASSQLPGVLAGPSREDTQYF
TRBJ2-7 | NA | NA | TRBV12-3/TRBV12-4 | TGTGCCAGCAGCCTTGGGGGTGGTCGCTCCTACAATGAGCAGTACTTC | CASSLGGGRSYNEQYF
TRBJ2-7 | NA | TRBD1 | TRBV6-2/TRBV6-3 | TGTGCCAGCCGACCCGGGACAGGGGAGGCTTACGAGCAGTACTTC | CASRPGTGEAYEQYF
TRBJ2-7 | few | TRBD1 | TRBV6-6 | TGTGCCAGCAAACCAACAGGGGGCGAGCAGTACTTC | CASKPTGGEQYF
TRBJ2-1 | NA | NA | TRBV7-6 | TGTGCCAGCAGTGTTATATCTGGGCTAGCTGACTACAATGAGCAGTTCTTC | CASSVISGLADYNEQFF
TRBJ1-1 | NA | NA | TRBV21-1 | TGTGCCAGCAGCAACGGAGGGGCGGTTCGCACTGAAGCTTTCTTT | CASSNGGAVRTEAFF
TRBJ2-3 | NA | TRBD2 | TRBV20-1 | TGCAGTGCTAGTGGGCTAGCGGGAGGGCCGAGTGATACGCAGTATTTT | CSASGLAGGPSDTQYF
TRBJ1-2 | many | NA | TRBV4-3 | TGCGCCAGCAGCCAAGATTCCGGACAGTATGGCTACACCTTC | CASSQDSGQYGYTF
TRBJ2-7 | many | TRBD1 | TRBV25-1 | TGTGCCAGCAGCGACAGGGGGCCCTCCTACGAGCAGTACTTC | CASSDRGPSYEQYF
TRBJ2-7 | NA | TRBD1 | TRBV6-2/TRBV6-3 | TGTGCCAGCAGCCCCCGGGGACAGCCTAACTACGAGCAGTACTTC | CASSPRGQPNYEQYF
TRBJ2-7 | few | NA | TRBV27 | TGTGCCAGCAGTTTAGGGACGGACTCCTACGAGCAGTACTTC | CASSLGTDSYEQYF
TRBJ1-6 | few | NA | TRBV12-3/TRBV12-4 | TGTGCCAGCATCGACAGTTCCTATAATTCACCCCTCCACTTT | CASIDSSYNSPLHF
TRBJ2-5 | few | NA | TRBV6-1 | TGTGCCAGCCCCCCCAGGAACCAAGAGACCCAGTACTTC | CASPPRNQETQYF
TRBJ2-5 | NA | NA | TRBV20-1 | TGCAGTGCTAGTTTGGGTGATGAGCAGTACTTC | CSASLGDEQYF
TRBJ2-2 | NA | NA | TRBV2 | TGTGCCAGCAGTGTGGACAGCAACACCGGGGAGCTGTTTTTT | CASSVDSNTGELFF
TRBJ2-7 | NA | NA | TRBV28 | TGTGCCAGCAGTTTACCCGGGACAACCGCCTACGAGCGGTACTTC | CASSLPGTTAYERYF
TRBJ2-3 | NA | NA | TRBV20-1 | TGCAGTGCTCCCCGAGGGGTCAGCAAATTAGATACGCAGTATTTT | CSAPRGVSKLDTQYF
TRBJ1-3 | NA | NA | TRBV20-1 | TGCAGTGCTGCCCGGACTGAATCTGGAAACACCATATATTTT | CSAARTESGNTIYF
TRBJ1-5 | NA | NA | TRBV12-3/TRBV12-4 | TGTGCCAGCAGTACCCACAGGGACCATCAGCCCCAGCATTTT | CASSTHRDHQPQHF
TRBJ2-3 | NA | NA | TRBV20-1 | TGCAGTGCTGGTACAGACACAGATACGCAGTATTTT | CSAGTDTDTQYF
TRBJ2-3 | NA | NA | TRBV5-1 | TGCGCCCTCGAAAGGGGCAACACAGATACGCAGTATTTT | CALERGNTDTQYF
TRBJ2-7 | NA | TRBD1 | TRBV20-1 | TGCAGTGCTTCTCAGGACAGGGGGATTTACGAGCAGTACTTC | CSASQDRGIYEQYF
TRBJ1-2 | NA | NA | TRBV5-1 | TGCGCCAGCAGCTTGGCAGGGCAGCCCGGGCCTTATGGCTACACCTTC | CASSLAGQPGPYGYTF
TRBJ2-1 | NA | NA | TRBV7-2 | TGTGCCAGCAGCGGCGGCTTTAGCTCCTACAATGAGCAGTTCTTC | CASSGGFSSYNEQFF